The 25 T cell receptor beta chains below all came from one sample that was sequenced in a study of blood T cell repertoires in COVID-19. TCRdb's copy holds only in-frame clones and misses some; the assay was immunoSEQ multiplex PCR. The sample carries roughly 250,000 clones, roughly 86% recorded once. Material for sequencing was PBMCs or T cells enriched from blood (not recorded which). These receptors were taken from a woman between 25 and 40 years old with acute COVID-19.

This chain uses TRBV27 with TRBJ2-1; 7 bases fit TRBD1. This CDR3 is 14 amino acids long. Germline-derived CDR1 and CDR2 are MNHEY and SMNVEV (reference sequence). V lost 3 bases, J lost 14 bases, and 13 bases stayed unmatched. CDR3 sequence: CASSLGAQGPKEFF. DNA of the CDR3: TGTGCCAGCAGTTTGGGAGCACAGGGGCCAAAGGAGTTCTTC.

The gene calls are TRBV9 and TRBJ1-2; D unclear. Germline CDR1 reads SGDLS; CDR2 reads YYNGEE. V dropped 0 bases and J dropped 4 bases, with 13 bases sitting between them. CDR3 length equals 15 residues. The CDR3 protein is CASSVDWGGGYGYTF. CDR3 bases: TGTGCCAGCAGCGTAGATTGGGGAGGTGGCTATGGCTACACCTTC.

In this sample, this clone turned up a few times. V is TRBV10-3 and J is TRBJ2-2; D is uncertain. V was shortened by 8 bases and J by 1 base, with 14 bases between the two germline ends. This CDR3 comprises 15 residues. CDR1 and CDR2 from the germline V gene are ENHRY and SYGVKD. The CDR3, as DNA: TGTGCCATCCTTCGTAACCCAGGGAACACCGGGGAGCTGTTTTTT. Residues: CAILRNPGNTGELFF.

This chain links TRBV6-2 or TRBV6-3 with TRBJ2-7; tentatively, D is TRBD2 (6 bases). CDR1 MNHEY and CDR2 SVGEGT come from the germline V gene. The V end was cut by 6 bases, the J end by 0 bases, with 6 bases between. The CDR3 is 12 residues long. In DNA, the CDR3 is TGTGCCAGCAGCGGGAGCTCCTACGAGCAGTACTTC. This translates into CASSGSSYEQYF.

The chain is built from TRBV5-8 and TRBJ2-7, with 8 positions matching TRBD2. V was clipped by 2 bases and J by 1 base; unmatched bases: 2. The CDR3 is made up of 14 amino acids. Germline-derived CDR1 and CDR2 are SGHTS and YDEGEE. The CDR3 DNA sequence: TGTGCCAGCAGCTTCGGGGGGGAATCCTACGAGCAGTACTTC. As protein: CASSFGGESYEQYF.

V and J are TRBV5-4 and TRBJ1-2, with TRBD1 matching over 9 bases. The V gene's germline CDR1 is SGHNT and CDR2 YYREEE (reference sequence). V trimming: 4 bases; J trimming: 4 bases; junction bases outside the gene matches: 5. CDR3 size: 14 residues. As DNA, the CDR3 is TGTGCCAGCAGCGGGGGACAGGGCCCCTATGGCTACACCTTC. This sequence encodes CASSGGQGPYGYTF.

This clone occurred a few times. This chain joins TRBV19 and TRBJ2-2, with TRBD1 as a possible D gene (5 bases). The V end was cut by 6 bases, the J end by 3 bases, with 14 bases between. The CDR3 runs 15 residues. Germline V lookup: CDR1 LNHDA, CDR2 SQIVND (reference sequence). The DNA of the CDR3 is TGTGCCAGTAGCCGGGTGGGGCGTGACACCGGGGAGCTGTTTTTT. It specifies CASSRVGRDTGELFF.

J is TRBJ1-5 and V is TRBV5-6; D is perhaps TRBD1 (5 bases). The ends were cut back, 1 base at V and 3 bases at J, with 8 bases in the middle. CDR1 and CDR2 from the germline V gene are SGHDT and YYEEEE. There are 14 residues in the CDR3. CDR3 nucleotide sequence: TGTGCCAGCAGCTTGTGGACAAACAATCAGCCCCAGCATTTT. Amino acids: CASSLWTNNQPQHF.

This chain connects TRBV6-5 to TRBJ2-5; 7 bases match TRBD1. Trimming cost V 5 bases and J 0 bases; bases outside gene matches: 3. The length of the CDR3 is 14 residues. The germline V gene encodes CDR1 MNHEY and CDR2 SVGAGI. CDR3 amino acids: CASSTGTDQETQYF. The CDR3 DNA sequence: TGTGCCAGCAGTACCGGGACAGACCAAGAGACCCAGTACTTC.

This chain uses TRBV27 with TRBJ1-1; D not certain. Germline V lookup: CDR1 MNHEY, CDR2 SMNVEV (reference sequence). The CDR3 contains 13 residues. Trimming took 4 bases from V and 0 from J, leaving 6 bases between them. The CDR3 reads CASSSGMNTEAFF. The CDR3 bases are TGTGCCAGCAGTTCGGGTATGAACACTGAAGCTTTCTTT.

This clone appeared a single time. The chain recombines TRBV7-2 with TRBJ1-1; weak D call: TRBD1 (5 bases). The CDR3 is made up of 15 amino acids. The V and J ends lost 5 bases and 3 bases respectively, with 16 bases between them. Germline CDR1 reads SGHTA; CDR2 reads FQGNSA. In nucleotides, the CDR3 is TGTGCCAGCAGCGACATAACTGGGGGGGACACTGAAGCTTTCTTT. Residues: CASSDITGGDTEAFF.

The chain combines TRBV19 with TRBJ1-2; no clear D gene. The CDR3 has 15 residues. The germline CDR1 and CDR2 sequences are LNHDA and SQIVND (reference sequence). The V end was cut by 1 base, the J end by 8 bases, with 17 bases between. The DNA of the CDR3 is TGTGCCAGTAGTATAGCGGAGGACCCCCTTGGGGGCTACACCTTC. This gives the protein CASSIAEDPLGGYTF.

This clone showed up just a few times. J is TRBJ2-1 and V is TRBV6-5; 12 nucleotides agree with TRBD2. With 7 bases clipped from V and 5 bases from J, the junction kept 6 bases outside the gene matches. This CDR3 is built from 15 residues. Germline V lookup: CDR1 MNHEY, CDR2 SVGAGI. CDR3: CASNPLAGGNNEQFF. In DNA form, the CDR3 reads TGTGCCAGCAATCCACTAGCGGGGGGAAACAATGAGCAGTTCTTC.

This chain joins TRBV9 and TRBJ2-5, with 10 nucleotides matching TRBD1. The CDR3 has 16 residues. V trimming: 6 bases; J trimming: 4 bases; junction bases outside the gene matches: 12. Germline V gene lookup returns CDR1 SGDLS and CDR2 YYNGEE. The CDR3 spells CASTRGTGDYGETQYF. The CDR3 DNA reads as TGTGCCAGCACCCGCGGGACAGGGGATTACGGAGAGACCCAGTACTTC.

The chain is built from TRBV11-2 and TRBJ1-1; 7 positions match TRBD1. Germline V gene lookup returns CDR1 SGHAT and CDR2 FQNNGV. With V trimmed by 5 bases and J by 0 bases, 9 bases remained unmatched. CDR3 size: 16 residues. In DNA form, the CDR3 reads TGTGCCAGCAGCCCAGTGGGACAGACAATGAACACTGAAGCTTTCTTT. Protein sequence: CASSPVGQTMNTEAFF. Together with reference TRBV11-2 and TRBJ1-1, the CDR3 gives the full variable domain: EAGVAQSPRYKIIEKRQSVAFWCNPISGHATLYWYQQILGQGPKLLIQFQNNGVVDDSQLPKDRFSAERLKGVDSTLKIQPAKLEDSAVYLCASSPVGQTMNTEAFFGQGTRLTVV.

This clone was seen only a few times. The CDR3: CASSQEAGGSYEQYF. DNA of the CDR3: TGCGCCAGCAGCCAAGAGGCAGGGGGCTCCTACGAGCAGTACTTC. The gene calls are TRBV4-1 and TRBJ2-7; 7 nucleotides align to TRBD1. CDR3 length equals 15 residues. V shed 0 bases and J 0 bases; nucleotides not matched to a gene: 2. Germline assignment: CDR1 MGHRA and CDR2 YSYEKL.

The V and J genes are TRBV11-2 and TRBJ1-2; weak D call: TRBD1 (6 bases). The V end was cut by 2 bases, the J end by 8 bases, with 15 bases between. The CDR3 sequence is 14 residues long. CDR1 SGHAT and CDR2 FQNNGV come from the germline V gene. DNA for the CDR3: TGTGCCAGCAGCTTAATAGTGGGGGCCGGAGGCTACACCTTC. It translates to CASSLIVGAGGYTF.

The chain joins TRBV5-4 to TRBJ2-7, with 8 bases that match TRBD2. The CDR3 sequence is 15 residues long. Per germline, CDR1 SGHNT and CDR2 YYREEE (reference sequence). Trimming at V came to 0 bases and at J to 3 bases, leaving 5 bases not matched to a gene. In DNA form, the CDR3 reads TGTGCCAGCAGCTTGGAGGTAGCGGGGCACTACGAGCAGTACTTC. Translation: CASSLEVAGHYEQYF.

The chain joins TRBV11-2 to TRBJ1-1; 9 nucleotides line up with TRBD1. V dropped 5 bases and J dropped 10; count of bases not matched to a gene: 8. CDR1 and CDR2 (germline): SGHAT, FQNNGV. This CDR3 region has 13 residues. This CDR3 reads CASSPGTGLAAFF. CDR3 nucleotides: TGTGCCAGCAGCCCCGGGACAGGGTTAGCAGCTTTCTTT.

The chain joins TRBV5-1 to TRBJ2-1; D perhaps matches TRBD2 (6 bases). Deletions cut 9 bases from V and 7 bases from J, with 17 bases between. Per germline, CDR1 SGHRS and CDR2 YFSETQ. There are 13 residues in the CDR3. The CDR3 DNA reads TGCGCCATAGGGACTGTCGATCGGAATGAGCAGTTCTTC. As protein: CAIGTVDRNEQFF.

The chain combines TRBV25-1 with TRBJ2-3, with 11 bases aligning to TRBD2. This CDR3 comprises 18 residues. Germline CDR1 reads MGHDK; CDR2 reads SYGVNS. The V segment lost 4 bases and the J segment 0 bases; nucleotides outside the gene matches: 9. The CDR3 sequence is CASSALAGELTSTDTQYF. In DNA form, the CDR3 reads TGTGCCAGCAGTGCACTAGCGGGGGAACTTACTAGCACAGATACGCAGTATTTT.

This chain joins TRBV2 and TRBJ2-7, with 8 bases aligning to TRBD1. This CDR3 has 15 amino acids. Germline assignment: CDR1 SNHLY and CDR2 FYNNEI. The V segment lost 7 bases and the J segment 1 base; nucleotides outside the gene matches: 9. The CDR3 coding sequence is TGTGCCAGCAAGACCGGGACAGGCTTTTCCTACGAGCAGTACTTC. Its protein is CASKTGTGFSYEQYF. The whole variable domain, filled in from reference TRBV2 and TRBJ2-7, reads EPEVTQTPSHQVTQMGQEVILRCVPISNHLYFYWYRQILGQKVEFLVSFYNNEISEKSEIFDDQFSVERPDGSNFTLKIRSTKLEDSAMYFCASKTGTGFSYEQYFGPGTRLTVT.

The rearrangement links TRBV5-6 to TRBJ1-5, with D unresolved. V lost 4 bases and J lost 4, with 12 bases in between. The CDR3 is made up of 14 amino acids. Per the germline V gene, CDR1 is SGHDT and CDR2 is YYEEEE. The CDR3 nucleotides are TGTGCCAGCAGCCCTCACAGAGAAAATCAGCCCCAGCATTTT. Translation: CASSPHRENQPQHF.

The gene calls are TRBV30 and TRBJ2-1; 7 nucleotides line up with TRBD2. This CDR3 is 13 amino acids long. CDR1 is GTSNPN, CDR2 SVGIG, per germline (reference sequence). V dropped 3 bases and J dropped 7; count of bases not matched to a gene: 6. In nucleotides, the CDR3 is TGTGCCTGGAGGGTAGGGCGGGGGAATGAGCAGTTCTTC. This gives the protein CAWRVGRGNEQFF.

This rearrangement joins TRBV5-1 to TRBJ2-3; 9 positions match TRBD1. The CDR3 spans 16 residues. CDR1 and CDR2 from the germline V gene are SGHRS and YFSETQ. J was trimmed by 4 bases and V by 3 bases; bases with no gene match: 9. DNA of the CDR3: TGCGCCAGCAGCTCCGGGACAGGGTTTGAGGCAGATACGCAGTATTTT. It codes for CASSSGTGFEADTQYF.